The entry below describes one T cell receptor (beta chain). CDR3 length: 16 amino acids. Per the germline V gene, CDR1 is DFQATT and CDR2 is SNEGSKA (reference sequence). These data belong to a study of T cells expressing NK-cell markers. Scientists made TCR beta cDNA using 5'RACE template switching with UMIs. TCRdb derives one entry per CDR3 protein from the 5' RACE reads, leaving out DNA. Its listing shows a few hundred thousand distinct CDR3 sequences. The J gene is TRBJ1-5, the V gene TRBV20-1; TCRdb's D gene call, TRBD1, goes unchecked for lack of DNA. This TCR came from a man aged 18-70 years in good health. Sequencing was done on a sample of blood T cells: a sorted CD56 or NKG2C T cell subset, CD4+ or CD8+ T cells, or bulk PBMC T cells (not recorded which). CDR3 region: CSAGRGQGAQGQPQHF.